One sample yielded the 7 T cell receptor beta chains listed below, sequenced in a study of T cell repertoires in cytomegalovirus infection. Each CDR3 protein is one row after TCRdb ran MiXCR on the reads. The repertoire has some 940,000 distinct CDR3 sequences, 31% of them found once; the top ten carry over 11%. Antigen specificity for these receptors is unknown. Sequencing used cultured CD8+ T cells from PBMCs, obtained from culture after CMV antigen stimulation. These TCRs come from a human donor in good health (CMV status not recorded). Some clones in this sample may be carry-over from other donors' samples.

The J gene is TRBJ1-2, the V gene TRBV27; a possible D gene is TRBD1 (5 bases). Trimming shortened V by 5 bases and J by 5 bases, and 9 bases separated the two germline ends. The germline CDR1 and CDR2 sequences are MNHEY and SMNVEV (reference sequence). The CDR3 is made up of 12 amino acids. CDR3 sequence: CASSGDAYGYTF. The CDR3 DNA reads TGTGCCAGCAGTGGGGACGCTTATGGCTACACCTTC.

This rearrangement joins TRBV2 to TRBJ1-1; a weak D match, TRBD1 (6 bases). The CDR3 totals 20 residues. V was cut by 8 bases and J by 1 base, with 32 bases left in between. In germline, CDR1 is SNHLY, CDR2 FYNNEI. CDR3 region: CASPYRDLEAEEGQNTEAFF. CDR3 DNA sequence: TGTGCCAGCCCTTACCGGGACCTCGAGGCGGAAGAGGGACAGAACACTGAAGCTTTCTTT.

The chain couples TRBV27 to TRBJ2-1; D is undetermined. Germline V CDR1 and CDR2: MNHEY, SMNVEV (reference sequence). The CDR3 spans 13 residues. Deletions cut 3 bases from V and 6 bases from J, with 9 bases between. Here the CDR3 reads CASSFTQLNEQFF. The CDR3 DNA sequence: TGTGCCAGCAGTTTCACACAGCTCAATGAGCAGTTCTTC.

This clonotype came up a few times. The chain uses TRBV6-1 and TRBJ2-3, with TRBD1 matching 9 bases. The CDR3 length is 15 residues. V trimming: 9 bases; J trimming: 3 bases; junction bases outside the gene matches: 10. Germline CDR1 MNHNS, CDR2 SASEGT. The CDR3 loop reads CASRDDRGRTDTQYF. The CDR3 DNA reads TGTGCCAGTCGCGATGACAGGGGGAGGACAGATACGCAGTATTTT.

V gene TRBV10-3 combines with J gene TRBJ1-2; D might be TRBD1 (6 bases). V gave up 3 bases and J gave up 8 bases, with 16 bases separating them. The CDR3 runs 14 residues. Per the germline V gene, CDR1 is ENHRY and CDR2 is SYGVKD. CDR3 sequence: CAISDGRQEWGYTF. The CDR3 DNA reads TGTGCCATCAGTGACGGGAGACAGGAGTGGGGCTACACCTTC.

V gene TRBV10-3 combines with J gene TRBJ2-1; 11 nucleotides line up with TRBD2. CDR1 is ENHRY, CDR2 SYGVKD, per germline. The CDR3 sequence is 17 residues long. V dropped 3 bases and J dropped 4; count of bases not matched to a gene: 8. In DNA form, the CDR3 reads TGTGCCATCAGTGAACCGGGACTAGCGGCACCTTACAATGAGCAGTTCTTC. Translation: CAISEPGLAAPYNEQFF.

The gene calls are TRBV7-2 and TRBJ2-7; 7 bases are shared with TRBD1. The CDR3 has 17 residues. Trimming at V came to 5 bases and at J to 0 bases, leaving 13 bases not matched to a gene. Germline V gives CDR1 SGHTA, CDR2 FQGNSA. The CDR3 protein is CASSPIGGHPFSYEQYV. The CDR3 DNA sequence: TGTGCCAGCAGCCCTATAGGGGGCCACCCTTTCTCCTACGAGCAGTACGTC.